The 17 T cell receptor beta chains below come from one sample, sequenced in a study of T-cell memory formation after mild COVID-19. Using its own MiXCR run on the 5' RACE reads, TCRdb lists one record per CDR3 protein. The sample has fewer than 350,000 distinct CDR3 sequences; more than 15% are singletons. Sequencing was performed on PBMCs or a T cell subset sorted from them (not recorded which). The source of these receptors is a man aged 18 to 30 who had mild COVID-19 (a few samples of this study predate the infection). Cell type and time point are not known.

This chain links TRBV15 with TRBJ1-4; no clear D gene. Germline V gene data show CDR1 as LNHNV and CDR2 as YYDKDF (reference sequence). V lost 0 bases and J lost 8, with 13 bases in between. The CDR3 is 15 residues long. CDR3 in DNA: TGTGCCACCAGCAGAGATGCCGGGGTTGGGGAAAAACTGTTTTTT. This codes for CATSRDAGVGEKLFF. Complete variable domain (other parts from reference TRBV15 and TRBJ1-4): DAMVIQNPRYQVTQFGKPVTLSCSQTLNHNVMYWYQQKSSQAPKLLFHYYDKDFNNEADTPDNFQSRRPNTSFCFLDIRSPGLGDTAMYLCATSRDAGVGEKLFFGSGTQLSVL.

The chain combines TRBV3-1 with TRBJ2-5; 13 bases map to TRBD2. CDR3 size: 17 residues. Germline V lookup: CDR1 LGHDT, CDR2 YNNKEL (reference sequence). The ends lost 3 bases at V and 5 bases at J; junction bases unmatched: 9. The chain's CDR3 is CASSQTSGGPTQETQYF. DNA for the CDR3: TGTGCCAGCAGCCAGACTAGCGGGGGGCCTACACAGGAGACCCAGTACTTC.

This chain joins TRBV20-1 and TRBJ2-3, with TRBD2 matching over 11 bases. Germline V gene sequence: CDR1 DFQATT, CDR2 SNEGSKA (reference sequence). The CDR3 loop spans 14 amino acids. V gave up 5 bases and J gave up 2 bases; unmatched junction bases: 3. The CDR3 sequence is CSARSGGATDTQYF. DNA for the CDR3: TGCAGTGCTCGTAGCGGGGGGGCCACAGATACGCAGTATTTT.

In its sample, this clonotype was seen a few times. The CDR3 DNA reads as TGTGCCAGCAGCCCAGGGGGGTACACCGGGGAGCTGTTTTTT. Encoded protein: CASSPGGYTGELFF. The gene calls are TRBV7-9 and TRBJ2-2, with D tentatively TRBD1 (7 bases). Per the germline V gene, CDR1 is SEHNR and CDR2 is FQNEAQ (reference sequence). Trimming shortened V by 5 bases and J by 3 bases, and 10 bases separated the two germline ends. The CDR3 consists of 14 residues.

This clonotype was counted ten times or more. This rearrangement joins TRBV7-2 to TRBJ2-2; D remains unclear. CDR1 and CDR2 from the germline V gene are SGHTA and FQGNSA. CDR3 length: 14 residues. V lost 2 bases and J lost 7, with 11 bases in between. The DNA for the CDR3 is TGTGCCAGCAGCTTATTTCACACAATCGGGGAGCTGTTTTTT. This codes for CASSLFHTIGELFF.

The CDR3 region is CAISDFKSQPQHF. CDR3 bases: TGTGCCATCAGTGATTTTAAAAGTCAGCCCCAGCATTTT. The chain combines TRBV10-3 with TRBJ1-5; D is unclear. The CDR3 covers 13 residues. V lost 3 bases to trimming and J lost 6 bases, with 9 bases between them. Germline lookup yields CDR1 ENHRY and CDR2 SYGVKD.

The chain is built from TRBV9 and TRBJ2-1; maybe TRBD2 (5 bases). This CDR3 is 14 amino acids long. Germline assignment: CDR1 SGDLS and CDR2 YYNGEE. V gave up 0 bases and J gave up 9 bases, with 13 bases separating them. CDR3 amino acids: CASSVGDGSGEQFF. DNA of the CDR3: TGTGCCAGCAGCGTAGGTGATGGCAGCGGTGAGCAGTTCTTC.

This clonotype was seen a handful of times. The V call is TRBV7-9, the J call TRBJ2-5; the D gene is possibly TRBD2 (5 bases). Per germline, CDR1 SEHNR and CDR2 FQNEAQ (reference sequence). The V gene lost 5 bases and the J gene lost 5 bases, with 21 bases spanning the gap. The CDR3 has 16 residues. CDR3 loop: CASSVEAGGMIETQYF. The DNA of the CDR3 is TGTGCCAGCAGCGTGGAGGCAGGTGGAATGATCGAGACCCAGTACTTC.

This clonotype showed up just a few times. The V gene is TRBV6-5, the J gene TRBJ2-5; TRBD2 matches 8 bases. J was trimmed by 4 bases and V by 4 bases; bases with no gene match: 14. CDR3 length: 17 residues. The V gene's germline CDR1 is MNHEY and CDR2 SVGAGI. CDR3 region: CASSLGLGGAGGETQYF. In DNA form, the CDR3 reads TGTGCCAGCAGTTTAGGACTCGGGGGGGCCGGTGGAGAGACCCAGTACTTC.

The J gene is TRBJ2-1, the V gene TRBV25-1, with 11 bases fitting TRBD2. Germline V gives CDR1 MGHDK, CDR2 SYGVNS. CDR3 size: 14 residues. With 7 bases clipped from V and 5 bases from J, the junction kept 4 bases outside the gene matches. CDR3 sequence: CASTHSGGDNEQFF. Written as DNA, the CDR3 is TGTGCCAGCACCCATAGCGGGGGGGACAATGAGCAGTTCTTC.

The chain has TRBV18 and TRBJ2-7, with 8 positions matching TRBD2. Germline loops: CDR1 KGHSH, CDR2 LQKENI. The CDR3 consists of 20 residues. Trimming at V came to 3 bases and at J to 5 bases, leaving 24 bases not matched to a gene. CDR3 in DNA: TGTGCCAGCTCACCGTCGGGGGGGCCTTCCTCGACCCGACTTCGGGACGAGCAGTACTTC. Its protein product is CASSPSGGPSSTRLRDEQYF.

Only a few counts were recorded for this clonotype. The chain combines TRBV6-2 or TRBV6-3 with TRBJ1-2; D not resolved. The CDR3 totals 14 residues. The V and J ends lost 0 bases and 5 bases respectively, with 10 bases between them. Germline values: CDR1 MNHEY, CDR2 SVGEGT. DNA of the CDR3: TGTGCCAGCAGTTACTCGAGTAACGGGTATGGCTACACCTTC. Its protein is CASSYSSNGYGYTF.

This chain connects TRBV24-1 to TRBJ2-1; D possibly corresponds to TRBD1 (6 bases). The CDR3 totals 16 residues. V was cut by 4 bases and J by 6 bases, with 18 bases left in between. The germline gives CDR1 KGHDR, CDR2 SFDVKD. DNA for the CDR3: TGTGCCACCAGTGACGGTGGACATCAGGGGATCAATGAGCAGTTCTTC. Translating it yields CATSDGGHQGINEQFF.

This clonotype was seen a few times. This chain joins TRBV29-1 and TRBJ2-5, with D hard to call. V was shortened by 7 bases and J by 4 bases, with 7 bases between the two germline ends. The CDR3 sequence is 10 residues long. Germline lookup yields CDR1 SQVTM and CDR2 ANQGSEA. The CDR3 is CSAGRETQYF. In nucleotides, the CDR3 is TGCAGCGCCGGACGAGAGACCCAGTACTTC.

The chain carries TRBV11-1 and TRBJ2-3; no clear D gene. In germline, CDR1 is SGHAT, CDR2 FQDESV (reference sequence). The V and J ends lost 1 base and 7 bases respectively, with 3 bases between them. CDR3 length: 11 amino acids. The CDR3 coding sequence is TGTGCCAGCAGCTTAGACAATACGCAGTATTTT. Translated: CASSLDNTQYF. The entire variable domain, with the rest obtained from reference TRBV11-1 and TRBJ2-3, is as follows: EAEVAQSPRYKITEKSQAVAFWCDPISGHATLYWYRQILGQGPELLVQFQDESVVDDSQLPKDRFSAERLKGVDSTLKIQPAELGDSAMYLCASSLDNTQYFGPGTRLTVL.

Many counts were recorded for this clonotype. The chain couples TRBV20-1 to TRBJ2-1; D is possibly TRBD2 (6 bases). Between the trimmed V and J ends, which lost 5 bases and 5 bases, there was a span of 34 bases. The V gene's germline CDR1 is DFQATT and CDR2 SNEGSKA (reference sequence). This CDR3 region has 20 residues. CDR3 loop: CSAPRVRDSYRHPVNNEQFF. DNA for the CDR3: TGCAGTGCTCCCCGGGTTCGGGACTCGTATAGACACCCAGTGAACAATGAGCAGTTCTTC.

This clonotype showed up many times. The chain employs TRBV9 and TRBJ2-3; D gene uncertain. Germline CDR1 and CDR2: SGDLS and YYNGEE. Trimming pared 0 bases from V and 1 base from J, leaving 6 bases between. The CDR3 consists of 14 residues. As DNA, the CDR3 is TGTGCCAGCAGCGTAGGGATCGGCACAGATACGCAGTATTTT. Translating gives CASSVGIGTDTQYF.